This record covers a single T cell receptor beta chain. Its antigen is not identified. J gave up 4 bases and V 3 bases, and 7 bases lay outside the gene matches. Germline CDR1 reads KGHSH; CDR2 reads LQKENI. The CDR3 consists of 16 residues. The data were taken from a study of T cell responses to AZD1222 COVID-19 vaccine. Using immunoSEQ multiplex PCR, the repertoire was profiled, and TCRdb retains in-frame clones only, with some absent. The sample consists of 150,000 to 200,000 clones, around 92% of them appearing once. Overall study findings and caveats: There were mostly white British donors and more females than males, and clonal diversity was possibly underestimated. The study reported that nearly half of spike-specific TCRs target unmutated variant regions. Increased Spike-specific TCR breadth and depth were observed after two AZD1222 doses.

The rearrangement links TRBV18 to TRBJ1-3, with 9 bases fitting TRBD1. The sequencing used peripheral blood, collected on day 0 of AZD1222 vaccination. This TCR came from an adult in good health. In nucleotides, the CDR3 is TGTGCCAGCTCACCGGGGGGACAGGGTTCCGGAAACACCATATATTTT. This gives the protein CASSPGGQGSGNTIYF.